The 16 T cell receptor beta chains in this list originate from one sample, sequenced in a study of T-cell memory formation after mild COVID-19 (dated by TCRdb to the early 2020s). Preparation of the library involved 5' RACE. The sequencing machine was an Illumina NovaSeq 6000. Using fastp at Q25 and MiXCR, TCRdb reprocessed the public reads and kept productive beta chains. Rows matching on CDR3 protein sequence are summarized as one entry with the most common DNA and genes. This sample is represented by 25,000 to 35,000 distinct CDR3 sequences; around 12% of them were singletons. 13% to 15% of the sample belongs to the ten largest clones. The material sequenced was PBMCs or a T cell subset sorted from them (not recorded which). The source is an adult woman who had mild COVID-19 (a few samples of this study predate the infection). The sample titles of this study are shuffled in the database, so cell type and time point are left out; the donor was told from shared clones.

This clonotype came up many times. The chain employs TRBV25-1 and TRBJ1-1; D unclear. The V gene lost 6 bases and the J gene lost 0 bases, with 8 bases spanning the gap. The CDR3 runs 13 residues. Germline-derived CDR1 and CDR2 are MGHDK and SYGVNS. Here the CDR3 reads CASSRTMNTEAFF. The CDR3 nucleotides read TGTGCCAGCAGCAGGACTATGAACACTGAAGCTTTCTTT. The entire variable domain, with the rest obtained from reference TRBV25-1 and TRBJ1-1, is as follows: EADIYQTPRYLVIGTGKKITLECSQTMGHDKMYWYQQDPGMELHLIHYSYGVNSTEKGDLSSESTVSRIRTEHFPLTLESARPSHTSQYLCASSRTMNTEAFFGQGTRLTVV.

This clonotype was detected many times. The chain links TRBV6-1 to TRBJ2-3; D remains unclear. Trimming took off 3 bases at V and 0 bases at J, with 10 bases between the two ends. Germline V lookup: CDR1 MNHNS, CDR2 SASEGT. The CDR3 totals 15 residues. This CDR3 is CASSEVPTSTDTQYF. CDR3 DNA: TGTGCCAGCAGTGAGGTCCCGACAAGCACAGATACGCAGTATTTT.

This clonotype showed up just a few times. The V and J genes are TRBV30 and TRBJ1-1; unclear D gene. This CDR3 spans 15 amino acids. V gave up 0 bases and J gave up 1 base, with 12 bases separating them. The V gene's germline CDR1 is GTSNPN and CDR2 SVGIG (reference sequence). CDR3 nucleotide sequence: TGTGCCTGGAGTGTAGGCCCGGAGGGGAACACTGAAGCTTTCTTT. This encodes CAWSVGPEGNTEAFF.

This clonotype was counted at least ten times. The CDR3 nucleotides are TGTGCCAGCAGCGTCGGGACAGTCCTAGAGACCCAGTACTTC. It is translated as CASSVGTVLETQYF. V is TRBV9 and J is TRBJ2-5; the match to TRBD1 covers 7 bases. Trimming took 2 bases from V and 4 from J; bases not matched to a gene: 5. Germline CDR1 is SGDLS and CDR2 is YYNGEE. CDR3 length equals 14 residues.

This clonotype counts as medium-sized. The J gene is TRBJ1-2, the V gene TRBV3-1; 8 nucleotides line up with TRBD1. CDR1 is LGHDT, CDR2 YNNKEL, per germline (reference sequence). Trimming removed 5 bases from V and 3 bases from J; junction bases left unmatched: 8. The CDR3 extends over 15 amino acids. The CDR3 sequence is CASSGQNRGDYGYTF. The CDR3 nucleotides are TGTGCCAGCAGCGGACAGAACAGGGGGGACTATGGCTACACCTTC. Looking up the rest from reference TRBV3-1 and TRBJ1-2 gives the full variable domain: DTAVSQTPKYLVTQMGNDKSIKCEQNLGHDTMYWYKQDSKKFLKIMFSYNNKELIINETVPNRFSPKSPDKAHLNLHINSLELGDSAVYFCASSGQNRGDYGYTFGSGTRLTVV.

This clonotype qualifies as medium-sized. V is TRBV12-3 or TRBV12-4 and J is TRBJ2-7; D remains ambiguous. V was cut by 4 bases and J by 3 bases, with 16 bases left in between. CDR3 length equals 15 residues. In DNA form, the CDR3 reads TGTGCCAGCAGTTCCACTACCCCGGTCCGCTACGAGCAGTACTTC. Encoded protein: CASSSTTPVRYEQYF.

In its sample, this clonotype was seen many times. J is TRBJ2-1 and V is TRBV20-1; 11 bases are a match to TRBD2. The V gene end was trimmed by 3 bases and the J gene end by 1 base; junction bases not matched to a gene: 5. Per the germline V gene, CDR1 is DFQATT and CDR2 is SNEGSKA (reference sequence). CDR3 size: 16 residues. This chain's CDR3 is CSARSLAGGSYNEQFF. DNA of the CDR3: TGCAGTGCTAGGTCCCTAGCGGGAGGATCCTACAATGAGCAGTTCTTC.

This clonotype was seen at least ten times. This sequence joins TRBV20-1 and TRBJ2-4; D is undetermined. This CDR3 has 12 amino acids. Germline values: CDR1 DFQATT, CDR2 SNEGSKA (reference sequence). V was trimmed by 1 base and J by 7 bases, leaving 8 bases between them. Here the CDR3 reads CSARASNNIQYF. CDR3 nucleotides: TGCAGTGCTAGAGCCAGCAATAACATTCAGTACTTC.

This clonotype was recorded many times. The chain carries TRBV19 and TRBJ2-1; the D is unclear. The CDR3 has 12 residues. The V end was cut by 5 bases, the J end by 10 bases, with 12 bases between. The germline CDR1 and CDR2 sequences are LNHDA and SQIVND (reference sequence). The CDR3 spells CASSDPQREQFF. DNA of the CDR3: TGTGCCAGTAGTGACCCACAGAGGGAGCAGTTCTTC. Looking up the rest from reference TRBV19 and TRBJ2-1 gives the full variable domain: DGGITQSPKYLFRKEGQNVTLSCEQNLNHDAMYWYRQDPGQGLRLIYYSQIVNDFQKGDIAEGYSVSREKKESFPLTVTSAQKNPTAFYLCASSDPQREQFFGPGTRLTVL.

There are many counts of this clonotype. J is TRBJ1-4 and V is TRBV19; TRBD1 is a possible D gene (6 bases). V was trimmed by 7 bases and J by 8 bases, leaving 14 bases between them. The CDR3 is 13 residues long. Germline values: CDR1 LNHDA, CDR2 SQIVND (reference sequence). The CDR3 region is CASTDRAYEKLFF. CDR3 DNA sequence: TGTGCCAGTACGGACAGAGCTTACGAAAAACTGTTTTTT.

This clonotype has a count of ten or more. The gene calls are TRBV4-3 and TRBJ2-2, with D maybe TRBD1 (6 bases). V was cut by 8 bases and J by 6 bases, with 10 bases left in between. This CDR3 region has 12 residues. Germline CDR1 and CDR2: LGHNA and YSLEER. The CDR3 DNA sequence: TGCGCCAGCGAGTCAGGGGCCGGGGAGCTGTTTTTT. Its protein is CASESGAGELFF.

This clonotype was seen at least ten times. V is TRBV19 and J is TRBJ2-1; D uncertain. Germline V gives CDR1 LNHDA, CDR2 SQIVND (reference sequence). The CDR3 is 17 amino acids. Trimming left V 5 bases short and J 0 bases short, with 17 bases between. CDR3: CASSANPYRSSYNEQFF. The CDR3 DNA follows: TGTGCCAGTAGTGCGAACCCCTACCGGAGCTCCTACAATGAGCAGTTCTTC.

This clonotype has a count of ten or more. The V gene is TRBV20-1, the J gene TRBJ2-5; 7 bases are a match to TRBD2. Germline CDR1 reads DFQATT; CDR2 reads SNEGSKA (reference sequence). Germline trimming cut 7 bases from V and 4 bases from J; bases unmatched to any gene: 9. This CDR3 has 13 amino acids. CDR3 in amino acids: CSVGGSRAETQYF. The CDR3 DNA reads TGCAGTGTAGGCGGGAGTAGAGCAGAGACCCAGTACTTC.

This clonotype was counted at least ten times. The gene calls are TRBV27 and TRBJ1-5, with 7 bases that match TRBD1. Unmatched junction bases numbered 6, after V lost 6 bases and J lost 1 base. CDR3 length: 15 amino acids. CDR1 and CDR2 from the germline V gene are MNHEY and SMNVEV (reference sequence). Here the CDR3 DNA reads TGTGCCAGCAGCGAGAACAGGGGAAGCAATCAGCCCCAGCATTTT. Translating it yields CASSENRGSNQPQHF.

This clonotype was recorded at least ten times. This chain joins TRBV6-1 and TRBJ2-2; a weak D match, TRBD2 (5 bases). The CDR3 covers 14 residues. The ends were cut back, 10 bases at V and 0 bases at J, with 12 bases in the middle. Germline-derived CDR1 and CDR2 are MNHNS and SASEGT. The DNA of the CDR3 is TGTGCCATACTTCTAGCTCCGAACACCGGGGAGCTGTTTTTT. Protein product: CAILLAPNTGELFF.

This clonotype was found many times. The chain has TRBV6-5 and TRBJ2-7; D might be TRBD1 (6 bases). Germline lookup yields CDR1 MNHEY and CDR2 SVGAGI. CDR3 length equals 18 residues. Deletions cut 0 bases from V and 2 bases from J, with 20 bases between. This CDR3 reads CASSYSNGADSFPYEQYF. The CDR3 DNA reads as TGTGCCAGCAGTTACTCTAATGGGGCGGACAGTTTCCCCTACGAGCAGTACTTC.